This entry lists 17 T cell receptor beta chains sequenced from one sample in a study of PD-1 blockade in classical Hodgkin lymphoma. The assay was immunoSEQ multiplex PCR, and TCRdb's table has in-frame clones only and misses some. The sample lists approximately 21,000 clones, 60% to 75% occurring once. Time point in this sample: cycle 4 day 1 (C4D1), after five to seven weeks of nivolumab. Autologous stem cell transplantation was followed by relapse in every patient, and brentuximab vedotin exposure varied. The material was peripheral blood mononuclear cells (PBMCs), obtained before the fourth cycle of nivolumab. All receptors come from a human donor with classical Hodgkin lymphoma.

This chain links TRBV5-4 with TRBJ1-3, with D possibly matching TRBD1 (6 bases). The germline V gene encodes CDR1 SGHNT and CDR2 YYREEE (reference sequence). V lost 4 bases and J lost 0, with 14 bases in between. This CDR3 spans 16 amino acids. The CDR3 nucleotides read TGTGCCAGCAGCCCTGGACAGACTAACTCTGGAAACACCATATATTTT. It translates to CASSPGQTNSGNTIYF.

Here the CDR3 reads CASSPQGRGNQPQHF. The CDR3 coding sequence is TGTGCCAGCAGCCCTCAGGGAAGGGGCAATCAGCCCCAGCATTTT. J is TRBJ1-5 and V is TRBV2; D possibly corresponds to TRBD1 (5 bases). CDR3 length: 15 amino acids. The V end lost 6 bases, the J end lost 2 bases, and 14 bases lay between the germline ends. CDR1 and CDR2 (germline): SNHLY, FYNNEI.

The chain uses TRBV5-8 and TRBJ2-3, with 11 bases matching TRBD2. This CDR3 contains 16 residues. Germline-derived CDR1 and CDR2 are SGHTS and YDEGEE. Trimming cost V 6 bases and J 0 bases; bases outside gene matches: 6. CDR3 DNA sequence: TGTGCCAGCACCATTGGACTAGCGGGTAGCACAGATACGCAGTATTTT. This translates into CASTIGLAGSTDTQYF. Drawing the rest from reference TRBV5-8 and TRBJ2-3, the complete variable domain is EAGVTQSPTHLIKTRGQQATLRCSPISGHTSVYWYQQALGLGLQFLLWYDEGEERNRGNFPPRFSGRQFPNYSSELNVNALELEDSALYLCASTIGLAGSTDTQYFGPGTRLTVL.

The CDR3 reads CASSAGQLLPGELFF. CDR3 in DNA: TGTGCCAGCAGTGCGGGACAGCTTCTCCCCGGGGAGCTGTTTTTT. The rearrangement links TRBV2 to TRBJ2-2; 7 bases are a match to TRBD1. The CDR3 runs 15 residues. J gave up 6 bases and V 4 bases, and 8 bases lay outside the gene matches. Germline V gene sequence: CDR1 SNHLY, CDR2 FYNNEI.

This clone was seen more than once but under ten times. The CDR3 protein is CASSVYRGGPQHF. CDR3 nucleotides: TGTGCCAGCAGTGTCTACAGGGGAGGGCCCCAGCATTTT. The V gene is TRBV27, the J gene TRBJ1-5; the match to TRBD1 covers 7 bases. This CDR3 comprises 13 residues. V was clipped by 5 bases and J by 9 bases; unmatched bases: 7. CDR1 and CDR2 from the germline V gene are MNHEY and SMNVEV (reference sequence).

This chain links TRBV4-3 with TRBJ2-3; 10 positions match TRBD1. The CDR3 loop spans 16 amino acids. The V gene's germline CDR1 is LGHNA and CDR2 YSLEER. The junction had 4 bases not matched to a gene; V was cut back by 0 bases and J by 4 bases. The CDR3 sequence: CASSQEPGTGADTQYF. CDR3 DNA: TGCGCCAGCAGCCAAGAGCCCGGGACAGGGGCAGATACGCAGTATTTT.

The V and J genes are TRBV9 and TRBJ2-7, with 9 bases fitting TRBD2. Germline CDR1 reads SGDLS; CDR2 reads YYNGEE. The CDR3 loop spans 16 amino acids. Trimming removed 2 bases from V and 4 bases from J; junction bases left unmatched: 10. CDR3 DNA sequence: TGTGCCAGCAGCGTGGGTCAAGCGGGGGGCATATACGAGCAGTACTTC. Its translation: CASSVGQAGGIYEQYF.

Only a few counts were recorded for this clone. The chain's CDR3 is CASSLYQINTEAFF. CDR3 in DNA: TGTGCCAGCAGCTTATACCAAATAAACACTGAAGCTTTCTTT. This chain connects TRBV7-2 to TRBJ1-1; unclear D gene. Trimming removed 2 bases at V and 2 bases at J, with 9 bases between. Germline V gene data show CDR1 as SGHTA and CDR2 as FQGNSA. The CDR3 covers 14 residues.

V usage is TRBV7-2 and J usage is TRBJ2-3, with 7 bases that match TRBD2. The CDR3 spans 12 residues. Germline loops: CDR1 SGHTA, CDR2 FQGNSA. With V trimmed by 10 bases and J by 7 bases, 8 bases remained unmatched. Here the CDR3 DNA reads TGTGCCACCGGGGGGACGGGCAATACGCAGTATTTT. It yields the protein CATGGTGNTQYF.

V is TRBV29-1 and J is TRBJ1-1, with D tentatively TRBD1 (5 bases). The germline V gene encodes CDR1 SQVTM and CDR2 ANQGSEA. V lost 6 bases and J 4 bases, leaving 21 bases between the germline ends. CDR3 length: 15 amino acids. CDR3 in amino acids: CSVPLWGGEGTEAFF. CDR3 coding DNA: TGCAGCGTCCCCCTCTGGGGGGGAGAAGGCACTGAAGCTTTCTTT.

The rearrangement joins TRBV10-3 to TRBJ2-7; 7 bases match TRBD2. With 4 bases clipped from V and 5 bases from J, the junction kept 11 bases outside the gene matches. Per the germline V gene, CDR1 is ENHRY and CDR2 is SYGVKD. This CDR3 has 15 residues. The CDR3 loop reads CAISGTRLATHEQYF. The CDR3 DNA is TGTGCCATCAGTGGTACCCGACTAGCTACCCACGAGCAGTACTTC.

Within the sample, this clone is medium-sized. V gene TRBV21-1 combines with J gene TRBJ2-7; the listed D gene, TRBD2, was not tested against the DNA. TRBV21-1 is deemed a pseudogene. The CDR3 length is 15 residues. DNA for the CDR3: TGTGCCAGCAGCAAACTCACGGGAGGGACTTACGAGCAGTACTTC. Translating gives CASSKLTGGTYEQYF.

V and J are TRBV5-4 and TRBJ2-7, with TRBD2 identical over 14 bases. The CDR3 spans 20 residues. The V gene end was trimmed by 3 bases and the J gene end by 5 bases; junction bases not matched to a gene: 19. Germline V lookup: CDR1 SGHNT, CDR2 YYREEE (reference sequence). The CDR3 nucleotides are TGTGCCAGCAGCTCCATGGGACTAGCGGGAGTTTTAGTGAGTCCCGACGAGCAGTACTTC. It specifies CASSSMGLAGVLVSPDEQYF.

This chain uses TRBV6-4 with TRBJ2-2; unclear D gene. This CDR3 is 13 amino acids long. Trimming pared 2 bases from V and 3 bases from J, leaving 4 bases between. The germline gives CDR1 MRHNA, CDR2 SNTAGT. The CDR3 protein is CASSDGDTGELFF. CDR3 in DNA: TGTGCCAGCAGTGACGGAGACACCGGGGAGCTGTTTTTT.

The chain carries TRBV6-5 and TRBJ2-7; 7 nucleotides match TRBD1. The V segment lost 5 bases and the J segment 0 bases; nucleotides outside the gene matches: 4. CDR3 length equals 14 residues. Germline V gives CDR1 MNHEY, CDR2 SVGAGI. CDR3 amino acids: CASSETGSSYEQYF. CDR3 in DNA: TGTGCCAGCAGTGAGACAGGGAGCTCCTACGAGCAGTACTTC.

The chain couples TRBV10-3 to TRBJ1-3; 9 bases line up with TRBD1. The CDR3 contains 14 residues. The V gene's germline CDR1 is ENHRY and CDR2 SYGVKD. V was pared by 6 bases and J by 4 bases, with 4 bases of the junction left unmatched. CDR3 region: CAIRQGAQGNTIYF. CDR3 coding DNA: TGTGCCATCAGACAGGGGGCGCAGGGAAACACCATATATTTT.

This chain joins TRBV5-1 and TRBJ2-1; possibly TRBD1 for D (6 bases). Trimming stripped 4 bases from V and 0 bases from J, with 14 bases between. Germline assignment: CDR1 SGHRS and CDR2 YFSETQ. There are 16 residues in the CDR3. The CDR3 DNA reads as TGCGCCAGCAGCAGCCCATCAGGGGCCTCCTACAATGAGCAGTTCTTC. The encoded protein is CASSSPSGASYNEQFF. Variable domain in full (rest from reference TRBV5-1 and TRBJ2-1): KAGVTQTPRYLIKTRGQQVTLSCSPISGHRSVSWYQQTPGQGLQFLFEYFSETQRNKGNFPGRFSGRQFSNSRSEMNVSTLELGDSALYLCASSSPSGASYNEQFFGPGTRLTVL.